The sample holds a few counts of the clone carrying this T cell receptor beta chain. These data originate in a study of beta chain features in type 1 diabetes. Across the study: The study found patients and healthy donors alike in age, gender and cell yields. Summed over all samples, the examined sorted cells came to under 110,000,000.

Every donor provided one heparinised blood draw, which averaged about 110 mL. Each of the sorted populations had a purity greater than 95%. Expressed TCRB transcripts were sequenced after all isolated RNA was converted to cDNA. Clones were sequenced by immunoSEQ multiplex PCR, and TCRdb holds only the in-frame ones, with some missing. In the table there are some 410,000 clones, around 14% of which are singletons. Specimen: naive CD4+ T cells from blood. The sequence derives from a man aged 30 to 39 in good health.

This CDR3 is CASSSGLAGIRTDTQYF. The CDR3 DNA reads as TGTGCCAGCTCATCGGGACTAGCGGGGATACGAACAGATACGCAGTATTTT. This rearrangement joins TRBV18 to TRBJ2-3; 13 bases fit TRBD2. Germline trimming cut 5 bases from V and 3 bases from J; bases unmatched to any gene: 8. Per the germline V gene, CDR1 is KGHSH and CDR2 is LQKENI. There are 17 residues in the CDR3.